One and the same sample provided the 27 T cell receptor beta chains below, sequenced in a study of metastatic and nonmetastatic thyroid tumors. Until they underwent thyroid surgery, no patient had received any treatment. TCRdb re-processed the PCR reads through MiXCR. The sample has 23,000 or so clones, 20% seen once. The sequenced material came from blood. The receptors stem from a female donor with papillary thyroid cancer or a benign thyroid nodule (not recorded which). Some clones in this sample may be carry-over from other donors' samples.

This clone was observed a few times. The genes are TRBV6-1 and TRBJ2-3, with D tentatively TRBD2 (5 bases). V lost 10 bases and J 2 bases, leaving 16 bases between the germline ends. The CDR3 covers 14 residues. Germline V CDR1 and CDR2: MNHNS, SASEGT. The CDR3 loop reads CATYGEQYTDTQYF. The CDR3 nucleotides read TGTGCCACCTACGGGGAACAGTACACAGATACGCAGTATTTT.

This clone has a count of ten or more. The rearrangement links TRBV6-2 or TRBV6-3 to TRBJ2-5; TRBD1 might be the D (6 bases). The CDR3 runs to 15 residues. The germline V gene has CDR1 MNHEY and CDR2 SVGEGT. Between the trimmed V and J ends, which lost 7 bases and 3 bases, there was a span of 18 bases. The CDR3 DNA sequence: TGTGCCAGCAACCACGCCAGGGGCTGGGAAGAGACCCAGTACTTC. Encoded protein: CASNHARGWEETQYF.

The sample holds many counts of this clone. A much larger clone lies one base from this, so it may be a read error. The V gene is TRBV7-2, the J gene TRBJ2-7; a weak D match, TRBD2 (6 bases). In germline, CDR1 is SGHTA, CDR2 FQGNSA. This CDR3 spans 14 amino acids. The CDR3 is CVSLRASDGGEQYF. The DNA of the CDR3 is TGTGTCAGCCTTAGAGCCAGTGACGGGGGCGAGCAGTACTTC.

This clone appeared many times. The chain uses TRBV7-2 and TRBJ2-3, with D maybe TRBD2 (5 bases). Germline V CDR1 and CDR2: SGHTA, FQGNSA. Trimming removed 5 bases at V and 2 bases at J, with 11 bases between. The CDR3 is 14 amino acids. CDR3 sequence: CASSPRAFTDTQYF. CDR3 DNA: TGTGCCAGCAGCCCGCGGGCCTTCACAGATACGCAGTATTTT.

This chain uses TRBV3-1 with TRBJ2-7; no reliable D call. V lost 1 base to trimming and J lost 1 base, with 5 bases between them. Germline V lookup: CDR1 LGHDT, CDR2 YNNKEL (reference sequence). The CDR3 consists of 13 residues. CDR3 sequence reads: CASSQAASYEQYF. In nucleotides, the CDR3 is TGTGCCAGCAGCCAAGCTGCATCCTACGAGCAGTACTTC.

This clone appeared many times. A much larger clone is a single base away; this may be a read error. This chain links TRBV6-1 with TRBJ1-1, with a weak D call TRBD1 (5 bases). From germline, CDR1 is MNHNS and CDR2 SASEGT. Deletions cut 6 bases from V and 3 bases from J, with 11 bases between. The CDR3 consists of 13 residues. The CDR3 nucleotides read TGTGCCAGCAGCATCAGCAGGGACACTGAAGCTTTCTTT. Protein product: CASSISRDTEAFF.

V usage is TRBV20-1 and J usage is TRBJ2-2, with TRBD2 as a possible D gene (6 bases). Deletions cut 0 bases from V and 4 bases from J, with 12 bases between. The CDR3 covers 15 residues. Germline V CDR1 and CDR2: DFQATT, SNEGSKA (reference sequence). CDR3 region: CSARDSSSATGELFF. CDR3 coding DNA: TGCAGTGCTAGAGATAGTTCTAGCGCCACCGGGGAGCTGTTTTTT.

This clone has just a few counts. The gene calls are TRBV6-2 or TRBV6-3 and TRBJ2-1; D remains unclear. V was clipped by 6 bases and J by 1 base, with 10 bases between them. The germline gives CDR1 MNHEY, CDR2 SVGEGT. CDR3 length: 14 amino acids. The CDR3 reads CASSPLISYNEQFF. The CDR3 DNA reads TGTGCCAGCAGCCCCTTAATTTCCTACAATGAGCAGTTCTTC.

CDR3 DNA sequence: TGTGCCAGCAGCCGAGTAGCGGGGGGTTACTACGAGCAGTACTTC. As protein: CASSRVAGGYYEQYF. The chain has TRBV28 and TRBJ2-7; TRBD2 matches 10 bases. With 6 bases clipped from V and 3 bases from J, the junction kept 8 bases outside the gene matches. CDR1 MDHEN and CDR2 SYDVKM come from the germline V gene. The CDR3 is 15 amino acids. Looking up the rest from reference TRBV28 and TRBJ2-7 gives the full variable domain: DVKVTQSSRYLVKRTGEKVFLECVQDMDHENMFWYRQDPGLGLRLIYFSYDVKMKEKGDIPEGYSVSREKKERFSLILESASTNQTSMYLCASSRVAGGYYEQYFGPGTRLTVT.

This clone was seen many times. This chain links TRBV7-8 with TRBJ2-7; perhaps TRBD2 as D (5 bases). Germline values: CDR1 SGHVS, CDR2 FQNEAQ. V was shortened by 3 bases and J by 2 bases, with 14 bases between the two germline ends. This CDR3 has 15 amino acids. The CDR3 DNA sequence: TGTGCCAGCAGCTTCGGCGGGCTATCCGCCTACGAGCAGTACTTC. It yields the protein CASSFGGLSAYEQYF.

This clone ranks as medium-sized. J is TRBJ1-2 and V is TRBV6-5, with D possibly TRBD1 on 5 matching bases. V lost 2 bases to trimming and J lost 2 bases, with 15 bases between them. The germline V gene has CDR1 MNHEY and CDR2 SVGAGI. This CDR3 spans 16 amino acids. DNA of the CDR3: TGTGCCAGCAGTTACCTGGGGGACGAGAGCAACTATGGCTACACCTTC. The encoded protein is CASSYLGDESNYGYTF.

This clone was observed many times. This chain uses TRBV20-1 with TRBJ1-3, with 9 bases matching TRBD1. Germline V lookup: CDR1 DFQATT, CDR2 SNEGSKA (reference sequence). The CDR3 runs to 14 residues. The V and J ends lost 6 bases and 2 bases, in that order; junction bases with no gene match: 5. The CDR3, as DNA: TGCAGTGCCCGGGACAGGGTAACTGGAAACACCATATATTTT. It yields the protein CSARDRVTGNTIYF.

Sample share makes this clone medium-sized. The CDR3 is CASSEGGSFGHEQFF. The CDR3 DNA is TGTGCCAGCAGTGAAGGTGGGAGCTTCGGGCATGAGCAGTTCTTC. The chain is built from TRBV25-1 and TRBJ2-1, with D possibly being TRBD2 (5 bases). Germline CDR1 is MGHDK and CDR2 is SYGVNS. The length of the CDR3 is 15 residues. With 2 bases removed from V and 8 bases from J, the gap between germline ends came to 16 bases. Based on the CDR3 plus reference TRBV25-1 and TRBJ2-1, the full variable domain is EADIYQTPRYLVIGTGKKITLECSQTMGHDKMYWYQQDPGMELHLIHYSYGVNSTEKGDLSSESTVSRIRTEHFPLTLESARPSHTSQYLCASSEGGSFGHEQFFGPGTRLTVL.

DNA for the CDR3: TGTGCCTGGAGTTTAGCGGGTTCTTACGAGCAGTACTTC. This encodes CAWSLAGSYEQYF. This chain connects TRBV30 to TRBJ2-7; 7 bases map to TRBD2. The CDR3 is 13 residues long. V trimming: 2 bases; J trimming: 4 bases; junction bases outside the gene matches: 5. Per germline, CDR1 GTSNPN and CDR2 SVGIG (reference sequence).

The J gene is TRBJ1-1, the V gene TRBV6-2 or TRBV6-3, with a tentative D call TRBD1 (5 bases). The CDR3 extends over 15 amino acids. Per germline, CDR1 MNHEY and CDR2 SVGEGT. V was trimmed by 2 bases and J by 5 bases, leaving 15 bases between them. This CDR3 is CASSYLGTGQTEAFF. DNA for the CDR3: TGTGCCAGCAGTTACCTTGGGACGGGGCAAACTGAAGCTTTCTTT.

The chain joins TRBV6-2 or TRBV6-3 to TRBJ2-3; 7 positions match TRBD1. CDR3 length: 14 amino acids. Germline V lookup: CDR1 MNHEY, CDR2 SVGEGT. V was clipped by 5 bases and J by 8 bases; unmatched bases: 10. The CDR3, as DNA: TGTGCCAGCAGTGGCGGACAGGCCGCCGGTACGCAGTATTTT. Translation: CASSGGQAAGTQYF.

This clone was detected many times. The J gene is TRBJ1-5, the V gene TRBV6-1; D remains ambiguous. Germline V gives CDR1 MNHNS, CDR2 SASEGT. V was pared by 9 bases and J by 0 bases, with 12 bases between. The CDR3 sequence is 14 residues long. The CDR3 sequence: CASRTGNSNQPQHF. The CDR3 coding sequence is TGTGCCAGTCGGACGGGGAATAGCAATCAGCCCCAGCATTTT.

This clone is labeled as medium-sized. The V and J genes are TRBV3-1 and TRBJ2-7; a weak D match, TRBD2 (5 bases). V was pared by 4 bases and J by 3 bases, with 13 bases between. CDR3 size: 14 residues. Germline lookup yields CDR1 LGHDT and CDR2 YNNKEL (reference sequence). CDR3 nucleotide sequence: TGTGCCAGCAGCCCCTTAACTACTAGCTACGAGCAGTACTTC. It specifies CASSPLTTSYEQYF.

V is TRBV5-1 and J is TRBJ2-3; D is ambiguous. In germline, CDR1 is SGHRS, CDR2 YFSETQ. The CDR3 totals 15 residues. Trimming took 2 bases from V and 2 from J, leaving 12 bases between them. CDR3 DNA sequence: TGCGCCAGCAGCTTCGGCGACGTAAACACAGATACGCAGTATTTT. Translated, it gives CASSFGDVNTDTQYF.

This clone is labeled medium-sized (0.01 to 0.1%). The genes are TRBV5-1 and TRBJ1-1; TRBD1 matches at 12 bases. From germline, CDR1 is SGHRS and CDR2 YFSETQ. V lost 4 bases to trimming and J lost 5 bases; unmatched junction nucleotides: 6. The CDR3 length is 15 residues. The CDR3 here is CASSPGQGAGTEAFF. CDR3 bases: TGCGCCAGCAGCCCGGGACAGGGGGCGGGGACTGAAGCTTTCTTT.

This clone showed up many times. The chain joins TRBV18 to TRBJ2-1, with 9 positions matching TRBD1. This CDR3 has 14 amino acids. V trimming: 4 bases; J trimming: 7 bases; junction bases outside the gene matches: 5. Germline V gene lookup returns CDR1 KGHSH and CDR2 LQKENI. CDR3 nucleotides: TGTGCCAGCTCACAAGACAGGGGGGGAAATGAGCAGTTCTTC. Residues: CASSQDRGGNEQFF.

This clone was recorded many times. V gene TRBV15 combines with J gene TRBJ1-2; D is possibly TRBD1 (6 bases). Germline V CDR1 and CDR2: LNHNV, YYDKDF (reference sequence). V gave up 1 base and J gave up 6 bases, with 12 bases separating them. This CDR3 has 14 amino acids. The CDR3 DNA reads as TGTGCCACCAGCAGAGTTGGACAGCTAAATGGCTACACCTTC. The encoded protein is CATSRVGQLNGYTF.

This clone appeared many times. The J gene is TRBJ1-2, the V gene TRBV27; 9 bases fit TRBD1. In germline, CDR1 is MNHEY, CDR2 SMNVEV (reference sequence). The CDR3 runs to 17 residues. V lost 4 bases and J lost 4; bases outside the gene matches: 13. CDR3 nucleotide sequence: TGTGCCAGCAGTTACCGACCTACAGGGGGCATAAGCTATGGCTACACCTTC. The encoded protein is CASSYRPTGGISYGYTF.

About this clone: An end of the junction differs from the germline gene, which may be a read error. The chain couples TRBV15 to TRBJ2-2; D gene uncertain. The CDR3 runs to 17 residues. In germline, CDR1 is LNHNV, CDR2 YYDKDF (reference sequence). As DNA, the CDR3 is TGTTCCACCAGCCGCATCAAGACGGCAGCGAACGCCGGGGAGCTGTTTTTT. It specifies CSTSRIKTAANAGELFF.

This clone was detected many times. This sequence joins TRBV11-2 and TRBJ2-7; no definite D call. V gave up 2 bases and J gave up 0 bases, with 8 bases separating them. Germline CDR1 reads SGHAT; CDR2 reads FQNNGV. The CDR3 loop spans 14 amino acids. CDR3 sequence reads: CASSLFSNSYEQYF. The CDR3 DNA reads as TGTGCCAGCAGCTTATTTAGCAACTCCTACGAGCAGTACTTC.

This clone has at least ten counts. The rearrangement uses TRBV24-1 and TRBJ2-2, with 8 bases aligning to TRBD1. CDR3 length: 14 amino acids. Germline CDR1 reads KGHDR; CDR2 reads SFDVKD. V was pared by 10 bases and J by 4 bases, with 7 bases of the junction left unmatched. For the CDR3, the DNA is TGTGCCACGAGTCAGGGGGCGGCCACCGGGGAGCTGTTTTTT. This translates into CATSQGAATGELFF.

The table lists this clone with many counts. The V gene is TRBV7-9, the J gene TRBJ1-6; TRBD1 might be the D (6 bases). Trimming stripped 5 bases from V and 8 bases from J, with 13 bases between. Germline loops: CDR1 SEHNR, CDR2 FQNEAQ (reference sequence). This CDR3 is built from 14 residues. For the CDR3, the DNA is TGTGCCAGCAGCACGGACAGTTCCCATTCACCCCTCCACTTT. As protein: CASSTDSSHSPLHF.